This TCR beta chain was identified during a study of CD8+CD57+ T cells in acquired aplastic anemia. Notes on the study in general: The same twenty-nine CD8+ CDR3 sequences occurred in patients and in controls. Controls and patients did not differ significantly in CD8+ Simpson's diversity.

This clonotype occurred a few times. Its target is not known. Selection for sequencing was limited to patients who had shown CD8+CD57+ cell expansion by flow cytometry. Blood sampling was performed on the patients, and none of them had received therapy by then. The TCR beta profiling, which covered VDJ combination and CDR3 sequence, was carried out using genomic DNA as the template. Each CDR3 protein is one row after TCRdb ran MiXCR on the reads. The table records hundreds of thousands of distinct CDR3 sequences, around 30% of them present only once. In germline, CDR1 is ENHRY, CDR2 SYGVKD. The CDR3 totals 14 residues. The V gene end was trimmed by 10 bases and the J gene end by 5 bases; junction bases not matched to a gene: 12.

The chain is built from TRBV10-3 and TRBJ1-1, with 8 nucleotides matching TRBD1. This TCR derives from a human donor with aplastic anemia. Input material: sorted CD4+, CD8+, or CD8+CD57+ T cells (not recorded which) from PBMCs. The CDR3 DNA reads TGTGCCAGCAGCCCACAGGGGGGAAGGACTGAAGCTTTCTTT. Translation: CASSPQGGRTEAFF.